This TCR beta chain was retrieved from a study of monozygotic twins with inflammatory bowel disease. Study-wide findings and caveats: The analysis did not separate different T cell subtypes. Clonotypes shared with others were fewer in IBD patients than in healthy twins, especially with disease activity. For IBD, no single strong associated signal or clonotype was supported.

The CDR3 consists of 15 residues. Germline lookup yields CDR1 LNHNV and CDR2 YYDKDF (reference sequence). TCRdb reprocessed the 5' RACE reads and stores each CDR3 protein as one record, lacking DNA. The table lists approximately 100,000 distinct CDR3 sequences, with about an eighth in the top ten. On this clonotype itself: Its antigen is unidentified.

V gene TRBV15 combines with J gene TRBJ2-7; TCRdb gives TRBD1 as the D gene, but with no DNA this cannot be confirmed. Sequences were obtained from blood. This receptor was identified in a human donor with ulcerative colitis or Crohn's disease, or a healthy co-twin of an affected twin (not recorded which). Here the CDR3 reads CATSKGRGDQYEQYF.